This T cell receptor (beta chain) stems from a study of T cells after yellow fever vaccination (dated by TCRdb to the late 2010s). Background on the whole study: Memory subsets (EM, EMRA, CM and Tscm) were sorted on a BD FACS Aria III using CD3, CD45RA, CCR7 and CD95 staining. The SMART-Seq v4 Ultra Low Input RNA kit was used to prepare libraries from fractions with low cell numbers. To follow T-cell clones before and after primary and booster YFV17D yellow fever vaccination, bulk TCR alpha and beta repertoires were sequenced over time. The cohort comprised two healthy male donors, one aged 18 to 30 and one aged 30 to 40 years. Blood was drawn at multiple timepoints before and after primary and secondary immunization, with bulk PBMC replicates and cell subsets isolated. Memory subsets were sorted on days 0, 15 and 45 and at 18 months after primary vaccination, and on days 0, 15 and 45 after the 30-year booster. Results the study describes overall, beyond this receptor: A small fraction of clonotypes appeared in both the CD4 and CD8 compartments, likely as a result of convergent recombination. Because the study included only a couple of donors, the extent to which the findings can be generalized is limited. Computational filtering was needed because FACS-sorted repertoires could contain abundant contaminating clonotypes from the bulk population. After the booster, most clones that had expanded after primary vaccination were detected again (around 97% of CD4 and roughly 86% of CD8), suggesting broad maintenance of memory. Compared with the primary T-cell response, the secondary T-cell response was faster but weaker, reaching its peak on day 5 rather than on day 15. On day 0, almost all vaccine-responding clonotypes were found to be below detection in the sorted memory subsets.

The treatment or condition label, as the study defines it: live attenuated yellow fever vaccine strain. A standard Ficoll-Paque protocol was used to isolate PBMCs from peripheral blood. The RNeasy Micro Kit was used to extract RNA from sorted memory subsets. Synthesis of TCR cDNA relied on 5'RACE template switching, a step that introduced a universal primer site along with unique molecular identifiers. cDNA synthesis was primed from both the TCR alpha and TCR beta constant segments. Library amplification used two PCR steps, and the second PCR step added sample barcodes and sequencing adapters. Libraries were sequenced on Illumina HiSeq 2500 (2x100 bp) or NovaSeq (2x150 bp). The authors' analysis ran thus. MIGEC was used to demultiplex reads and collapse the reads into UMI consensus sequences, and MiXCR was used for V(D)J alignment. Using edgeR on replicate PBMC samples, clonotypes were called vaccine-responding if FDR was below 0.01 and the log2 fold change was above 5 up to day 15. Each bulk clonotype received a CD4 or CD8 identity based on whether the sequenced CD4 or CD8 repertoire contained that clonotype at higher abundance. To estimate how each clone was distributed across memory phenotypes, clonotype frequencies in memory subsets were weighted by FACS-sorted cell numbers. The raw public reads went through TCRdb reprocessing: fastp at Q25, MiXCR clone calling, in-frame beta chains kept. Here each entry gathers all rows of one CDR3 protein and keeps the most common genes and DNA. TCRdb, not the authors, supplied the V and J calls. The sample table shows approximately 34,000 distinct CDR3 sequences, and 6.5% to 8.5% are seen once. Of the sample, about 22% falls within the top ten clones.

Many counts were recorded for this clonotype. Nothing much larger sits one base from this clone, and base qualities are not available. Measured from the cysteine to the phenylalanine, the CDR3 is 15 residues long. The only DNA kept is the CDR3, 45 bases in frame from the first base. The germline ends are 23 bases apart after V is trimmed by 7 bases and J by 11 bases. This receptor was taken from a man in his late teens or twenties who received the YFV17D yellow fever vaccine. The sequencing used PBMCs, either bulk or a sorted T-cell subset (CD4+, CD8+, memory, or dextramer-sorted; not recorded which), collected on the day of the first yellow fever vaccination. The chain couples TRBV12-3 or TRBV12-4 to TRBJ1-4; a tentative D match to TRBD1 spans 5 bases. The DNA sequence follows: TGTGCCAGCAATGATTCCCGGGACCCATCACAGAAACTGTTTTTT. It codes for CASNDSRDPSQKLFF.